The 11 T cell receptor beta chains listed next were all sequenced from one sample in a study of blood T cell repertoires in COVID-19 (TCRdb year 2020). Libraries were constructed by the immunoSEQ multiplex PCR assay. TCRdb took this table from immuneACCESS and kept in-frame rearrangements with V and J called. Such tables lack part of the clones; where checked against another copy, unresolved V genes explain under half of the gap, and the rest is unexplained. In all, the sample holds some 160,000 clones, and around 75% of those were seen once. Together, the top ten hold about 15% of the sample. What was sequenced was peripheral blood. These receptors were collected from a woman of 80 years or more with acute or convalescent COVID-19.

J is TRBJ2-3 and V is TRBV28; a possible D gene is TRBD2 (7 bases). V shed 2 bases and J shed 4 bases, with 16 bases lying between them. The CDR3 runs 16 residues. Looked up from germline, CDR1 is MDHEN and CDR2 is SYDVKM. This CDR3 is CASSLGGGSLADTQYF. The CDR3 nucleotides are TGTGCCAGCAGTTTAGGGGGCGGGAGCTTGGCAGATACGCAGTATTTT.

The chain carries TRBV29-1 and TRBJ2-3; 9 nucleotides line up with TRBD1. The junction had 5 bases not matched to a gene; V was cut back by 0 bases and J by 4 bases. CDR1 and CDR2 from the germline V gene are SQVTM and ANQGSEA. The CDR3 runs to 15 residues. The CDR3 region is CSVEDWTGVADTQYF. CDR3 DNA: TGCAGCGTTGAAGATTGGACAGGGGTGGCAGATACGCAGTATTTT.

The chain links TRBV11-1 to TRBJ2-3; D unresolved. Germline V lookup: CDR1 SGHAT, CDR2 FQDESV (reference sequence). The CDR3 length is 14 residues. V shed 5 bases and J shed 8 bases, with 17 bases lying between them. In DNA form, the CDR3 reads TGTGCCAGCAGCACCCCGACCGGGTTGGGTACGCAGTATTTT. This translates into CASSTPTGLGTQYF.

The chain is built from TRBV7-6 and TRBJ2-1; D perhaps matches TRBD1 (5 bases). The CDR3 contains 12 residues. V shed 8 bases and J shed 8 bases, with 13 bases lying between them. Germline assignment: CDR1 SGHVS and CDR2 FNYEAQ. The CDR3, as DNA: TGTGCCAGCCAGGGAAGTCAGGATGAGCAGTTCTTC. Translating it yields CASQGSQDEQFF.

CDR3 amino acids: CATSDRAGAPPVGGYTF. DNA of the CDR3: TGTGCCACCAGTGATCGGGCAGGGGCCCCTCCAGTGGGTGGCTACACCTTC. The chain is built from TRBV24-1 and TRBJ1-2; a possible D gene is TRBD1 (6 bases). V was shortened by 3 bases and J by 7 bases, with 23 bases between the two germline ends. The germline V gene encodes CDR1 KGHDR and CDR2 SFDVKD. This CDR3 has 17 residues.

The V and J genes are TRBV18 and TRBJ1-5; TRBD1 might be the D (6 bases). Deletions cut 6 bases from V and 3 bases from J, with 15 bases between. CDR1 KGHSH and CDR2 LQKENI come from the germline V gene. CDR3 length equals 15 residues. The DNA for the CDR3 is TGTGCCAGCTCCTCGGCGGGGGGCAACAATCAGCCCCAGCATTTT. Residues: CASSSAGGNNQPQHF.

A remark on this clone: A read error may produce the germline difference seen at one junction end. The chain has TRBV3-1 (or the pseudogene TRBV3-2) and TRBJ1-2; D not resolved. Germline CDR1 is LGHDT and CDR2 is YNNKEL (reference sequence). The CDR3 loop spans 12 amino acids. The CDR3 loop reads CASSQAPAGLGF. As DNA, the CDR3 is TGTGCCAGCAGCCAAGCCCCCGCGGGGTTGGGGTTC.

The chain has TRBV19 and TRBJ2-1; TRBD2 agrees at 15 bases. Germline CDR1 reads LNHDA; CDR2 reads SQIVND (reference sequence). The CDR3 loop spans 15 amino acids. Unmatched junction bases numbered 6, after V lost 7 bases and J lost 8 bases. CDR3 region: CASTMGLAGGDEQFF. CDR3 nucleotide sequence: TGTGCCAGTACCATGGGACTAGCGGGGGGCGATGAGCAGTTCTTC.

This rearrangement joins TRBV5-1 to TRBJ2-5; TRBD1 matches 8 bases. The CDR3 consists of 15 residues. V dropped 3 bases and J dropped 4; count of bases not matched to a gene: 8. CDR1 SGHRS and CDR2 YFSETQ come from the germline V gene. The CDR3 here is CASSSGTGLRETQYF. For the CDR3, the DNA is TGCGCCAGCAGCTCCGGGACAGGATTGAGAGAGACCCAGTACTTC.

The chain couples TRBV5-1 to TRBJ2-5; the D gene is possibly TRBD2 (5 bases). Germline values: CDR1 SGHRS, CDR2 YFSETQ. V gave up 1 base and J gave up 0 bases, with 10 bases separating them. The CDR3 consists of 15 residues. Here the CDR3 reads CASSLNLANQETQYF. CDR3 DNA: TGCGCCAGCAGCTTGAATTTAGCGAACCAAGAGACCCAGTACTTC.

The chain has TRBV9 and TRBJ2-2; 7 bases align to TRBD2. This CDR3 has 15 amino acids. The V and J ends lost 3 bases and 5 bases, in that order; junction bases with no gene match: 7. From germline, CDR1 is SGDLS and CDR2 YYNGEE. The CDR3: CASSAGGGMTGELFF. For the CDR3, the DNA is TGTGCCAGCAGCGCCGGGGGAGGGATGACCGGGGAGCTGTTTTTT.